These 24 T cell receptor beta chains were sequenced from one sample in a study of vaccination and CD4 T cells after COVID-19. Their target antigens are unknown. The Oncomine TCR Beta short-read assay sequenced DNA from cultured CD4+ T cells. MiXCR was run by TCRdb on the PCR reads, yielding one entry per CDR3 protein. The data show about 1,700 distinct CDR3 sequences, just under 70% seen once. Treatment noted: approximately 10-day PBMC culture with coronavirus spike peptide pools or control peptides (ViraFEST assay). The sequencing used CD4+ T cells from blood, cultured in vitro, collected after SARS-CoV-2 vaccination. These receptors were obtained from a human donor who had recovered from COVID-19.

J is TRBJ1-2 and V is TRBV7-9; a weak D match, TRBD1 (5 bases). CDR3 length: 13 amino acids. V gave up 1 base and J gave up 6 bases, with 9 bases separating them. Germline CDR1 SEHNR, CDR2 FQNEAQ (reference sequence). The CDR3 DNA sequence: TGTGCCAGCAGCTTAGTGGGGGGGAATGGCTACACCTTC. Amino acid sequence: CASSLVGGNGYTF.

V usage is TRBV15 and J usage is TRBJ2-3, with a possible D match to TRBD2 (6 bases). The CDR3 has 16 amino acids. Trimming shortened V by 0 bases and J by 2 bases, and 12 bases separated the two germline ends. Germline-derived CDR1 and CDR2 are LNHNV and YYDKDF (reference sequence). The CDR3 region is CATSRDRGGATDTQYF. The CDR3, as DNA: TGTGCCACCAGCAGAGATCGAGGCGGGGCCACAGATACGCAGTATTTT.

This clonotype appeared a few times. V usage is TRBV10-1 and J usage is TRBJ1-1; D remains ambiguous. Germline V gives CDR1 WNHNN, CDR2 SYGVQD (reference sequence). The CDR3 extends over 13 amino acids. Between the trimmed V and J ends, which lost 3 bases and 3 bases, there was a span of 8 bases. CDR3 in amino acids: CASSDPAYTEAFF. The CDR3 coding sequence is TGCGCCAGCAGTGACCCCGCGTACACTGAAGCTTTCTTT.

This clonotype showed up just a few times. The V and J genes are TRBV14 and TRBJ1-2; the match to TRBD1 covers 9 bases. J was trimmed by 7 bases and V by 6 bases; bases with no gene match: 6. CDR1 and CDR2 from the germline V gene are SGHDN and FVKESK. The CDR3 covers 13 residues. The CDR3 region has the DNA TGTGCCAGCAGTCCCGGGACAGGGCGTGGCTACACCTTC. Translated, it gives CASSPGTGRGYTF.

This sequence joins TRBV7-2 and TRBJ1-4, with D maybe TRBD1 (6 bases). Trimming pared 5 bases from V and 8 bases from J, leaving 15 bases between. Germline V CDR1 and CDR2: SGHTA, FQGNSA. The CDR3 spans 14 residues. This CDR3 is CASSPPGAREKLFF. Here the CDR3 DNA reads TGTGCCAGCAGCCCACCAGGGGCGAGAGAAAAACTGTTTTTT. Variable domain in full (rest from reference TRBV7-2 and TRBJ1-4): GAGVSQSPSNKVTEKGKDVELRCDPISGHTALYWYRQSLGQGLEFLIYFQGNSAPDKSGLPSDRFSAERTGGSVSTLTIQRTQQEDSAVYLCASSPPGAREKLFFGSGTQLSVL.

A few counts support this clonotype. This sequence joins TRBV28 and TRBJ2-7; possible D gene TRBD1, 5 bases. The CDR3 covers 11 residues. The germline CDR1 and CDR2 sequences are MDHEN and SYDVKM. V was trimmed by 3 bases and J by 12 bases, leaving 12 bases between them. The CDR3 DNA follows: TGTGCCAGCAGTTTGATGGGGCCTAGGTACTTC. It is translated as CASSLMGPRYF.

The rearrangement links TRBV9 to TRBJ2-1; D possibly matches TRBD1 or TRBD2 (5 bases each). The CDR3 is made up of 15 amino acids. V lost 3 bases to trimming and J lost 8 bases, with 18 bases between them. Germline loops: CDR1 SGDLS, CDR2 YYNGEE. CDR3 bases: TGTGCCAGCAGCGCCCCGGGACGGTTTAACGATGAGCAGTTCTTC. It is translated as CASSAPGRFNDEQFF.

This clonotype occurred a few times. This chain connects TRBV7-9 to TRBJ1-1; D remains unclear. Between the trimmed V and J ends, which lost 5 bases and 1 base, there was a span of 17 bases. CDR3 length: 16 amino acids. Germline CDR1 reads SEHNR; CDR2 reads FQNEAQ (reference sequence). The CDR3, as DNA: TGTGCCAGCAGCCTAGACCCACAACACCCGAACACTGAAGCTTTCTTT. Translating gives CASSLDPQHPNTEAFF.

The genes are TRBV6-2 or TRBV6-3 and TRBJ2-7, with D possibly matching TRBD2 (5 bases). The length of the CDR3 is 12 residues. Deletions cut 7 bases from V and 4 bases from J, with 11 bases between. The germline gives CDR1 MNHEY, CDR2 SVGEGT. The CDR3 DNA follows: TGTGCCAGCACCGAGGGAGTGTACGAGCAGTACTTC. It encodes CASTEGVYEQYF.

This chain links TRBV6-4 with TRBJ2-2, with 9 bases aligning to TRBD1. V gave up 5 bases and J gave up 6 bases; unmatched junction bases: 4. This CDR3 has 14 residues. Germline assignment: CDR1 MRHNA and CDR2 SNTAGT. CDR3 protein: CASSNTGGPGELFF. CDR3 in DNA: TGTGCCAGCAGTAATACAGGGGGCCCCGGGGAGCTGTTTTTT.

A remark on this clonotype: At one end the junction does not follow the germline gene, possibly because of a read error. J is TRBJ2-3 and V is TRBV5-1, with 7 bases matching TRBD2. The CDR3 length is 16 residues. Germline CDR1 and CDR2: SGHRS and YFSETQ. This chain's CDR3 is CTSSSGPGGSADTQYF. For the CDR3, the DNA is TGCACCAGCAGCTCTGGGCCGGGCGGGAGCGCAGATACGCAGTATTTT.

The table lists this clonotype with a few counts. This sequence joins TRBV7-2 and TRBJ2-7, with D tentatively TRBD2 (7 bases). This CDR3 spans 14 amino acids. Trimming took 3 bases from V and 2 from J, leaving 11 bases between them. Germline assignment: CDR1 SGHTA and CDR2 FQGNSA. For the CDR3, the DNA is TGTGCCAGCAGCTTGGGAGGGGACACCTACGAGCAGTACTTC. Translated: CASSLGGDTYEQYF.

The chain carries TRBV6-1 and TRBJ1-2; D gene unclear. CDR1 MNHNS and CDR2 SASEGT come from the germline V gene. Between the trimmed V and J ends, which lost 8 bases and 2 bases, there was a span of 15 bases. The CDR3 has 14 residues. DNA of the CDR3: TGTGCCAGCTCTCCCGGCGGGGAAAACTATGGCTACACCTTC. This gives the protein CASSPGGENYGYTF.

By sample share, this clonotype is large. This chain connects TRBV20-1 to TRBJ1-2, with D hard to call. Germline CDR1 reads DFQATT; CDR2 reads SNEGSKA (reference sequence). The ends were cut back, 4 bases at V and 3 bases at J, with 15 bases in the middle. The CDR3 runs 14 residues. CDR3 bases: TGCAGTGCTATCCCCCGGTACAGAGACTATGGCTACACCTTC. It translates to CSAIPRYRDYGYTF.

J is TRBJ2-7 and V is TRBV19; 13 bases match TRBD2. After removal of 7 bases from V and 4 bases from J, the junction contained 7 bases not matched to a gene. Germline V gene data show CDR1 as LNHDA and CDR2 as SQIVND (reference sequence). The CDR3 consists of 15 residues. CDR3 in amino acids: CASTPGTSGVYEQYF. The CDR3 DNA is TGTGCCAGTACCCCAGGGACTAGCGGGGTATACGAGCAGTACTTC. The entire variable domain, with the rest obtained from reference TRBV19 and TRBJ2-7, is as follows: DGGITQSPKYLFRKEGQNVTLSCEQNLNHDAMYWYRQDPGQGLRLIYYSQIVNDFQKGDIAEGYSVSREKKESFPLTVTSAQKNPTAFYLCASTPGTSGVYEQYFGPGTRLTVT.

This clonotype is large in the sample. The CDR3 region is CASSFTGGETQYF. The CDR3, as DNA: TGTGCCAGCAGCTTCACGGGTGGAGAGACCCAGTACTTC. This chain joins TRBV7-2 and TRBJ2-5; D is uncertain. Germline V CDR1 and CDR2: SGHTA, FQGNSA. V lost 3 bases, J lost 4 bases, and 9 bases lay in between. The CDR3 spans 13 residues.

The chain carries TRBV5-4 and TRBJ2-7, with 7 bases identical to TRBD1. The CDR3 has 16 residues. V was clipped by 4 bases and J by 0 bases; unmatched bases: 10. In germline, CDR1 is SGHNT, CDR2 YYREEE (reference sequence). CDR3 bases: TGTGCCAGCAGCCCCGTTGGACGGGACAGCTCCTACGAGCAGTACTTC. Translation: CASSPVGRDSSYEQYF.

This CDR3 is CASSLDGGVYEQYF. CDR3 nucleotides: TGTGCCAGCAGCTTGGATGGCGGAGTCTACGAGCAGTACTTC. The chain couples TRBV5-4 to TRBJ2-7; D gene uncertain. The length of the CDR3 is 14 residues. V was clipped by 0 bases and J by 3 bases, with 10 bases between them. The germline V gene encodes CDR1 SGHNT and CDR2 YYREEE (reference sequence).

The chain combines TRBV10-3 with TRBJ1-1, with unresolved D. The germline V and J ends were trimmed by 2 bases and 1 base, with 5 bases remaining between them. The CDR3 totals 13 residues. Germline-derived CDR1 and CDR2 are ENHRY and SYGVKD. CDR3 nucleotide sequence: TGTGCCATCAGTGAGACGAGGAACACTGAAGCTTTCTTT. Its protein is CAISETRNTEAFF.

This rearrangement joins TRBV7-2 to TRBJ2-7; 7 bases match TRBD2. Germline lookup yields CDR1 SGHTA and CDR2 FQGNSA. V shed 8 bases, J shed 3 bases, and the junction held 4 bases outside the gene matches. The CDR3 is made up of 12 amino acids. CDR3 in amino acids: CASGRTSYEQYF. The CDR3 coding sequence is TGTGCCAGCGGGCGGACTAGCTACGAGCAGTACTTC.

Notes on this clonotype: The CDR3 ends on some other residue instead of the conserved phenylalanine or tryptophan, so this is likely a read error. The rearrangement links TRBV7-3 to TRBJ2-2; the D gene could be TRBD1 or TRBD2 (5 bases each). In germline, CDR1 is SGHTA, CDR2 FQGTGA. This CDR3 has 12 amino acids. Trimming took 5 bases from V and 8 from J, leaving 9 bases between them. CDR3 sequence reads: CASSPGAGELFL. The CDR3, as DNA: TGTGCCAGCAGCCCCGGGGCGGGGGAGCTGTTTCTT.

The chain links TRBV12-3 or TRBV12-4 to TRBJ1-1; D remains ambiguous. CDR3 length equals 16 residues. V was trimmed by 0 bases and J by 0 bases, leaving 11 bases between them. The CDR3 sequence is CASSLAPQTMNTEAFF. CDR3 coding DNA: TGTGCCAGCAGTTTAGCCCCACAGACCATGAACACTGAAGCTTTCTTT.

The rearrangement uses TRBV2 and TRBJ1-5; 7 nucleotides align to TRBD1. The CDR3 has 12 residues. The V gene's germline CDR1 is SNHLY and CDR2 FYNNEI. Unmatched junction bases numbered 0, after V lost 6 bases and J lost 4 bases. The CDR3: CASRGQNQPQHF. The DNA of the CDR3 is TGTGCCAGCAGGGGACAGAATCAGCCCCAGCATTTT. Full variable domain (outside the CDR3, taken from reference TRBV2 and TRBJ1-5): EPEVTQTPSHQVTQMGQEVILRCVPISNHLYFYWYRQILGQKVEFLVSFYNNEISEKSEIFDDQFSVERPDGSNFTLKIRSTKLEDSAMYFCASRGQNQPQHFGDGTRLSIL.

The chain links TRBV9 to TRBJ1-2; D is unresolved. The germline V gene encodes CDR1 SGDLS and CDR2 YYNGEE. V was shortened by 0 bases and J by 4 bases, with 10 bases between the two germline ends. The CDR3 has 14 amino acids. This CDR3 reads CASSVAGRPYGYTF. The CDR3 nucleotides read TGTGCCAGCAGCGTAGCTGGCAGGCCCTATGGCTACACCTTC.